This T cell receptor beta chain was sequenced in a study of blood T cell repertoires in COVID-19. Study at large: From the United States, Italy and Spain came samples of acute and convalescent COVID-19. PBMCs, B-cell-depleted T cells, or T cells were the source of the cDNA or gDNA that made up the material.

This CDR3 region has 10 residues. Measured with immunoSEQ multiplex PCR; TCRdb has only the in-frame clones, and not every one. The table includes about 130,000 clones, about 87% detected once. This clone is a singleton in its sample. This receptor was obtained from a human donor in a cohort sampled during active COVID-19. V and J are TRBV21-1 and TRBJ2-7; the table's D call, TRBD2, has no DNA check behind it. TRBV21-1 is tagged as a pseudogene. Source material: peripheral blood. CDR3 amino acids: CASSKEVARV. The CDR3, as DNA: TGTGCCAGCAGCAAGGAGGTGGCTAGGGTC.